This TCR beta chain originates from a study of sequential checkpoint blockade in melanoma. After removal of 8 bases from V and 2 bases from J, the junction contained 5 bases not matched to a gene. Germline CDR1 reads SGHNT; CDR2 reads YYREEE (reference sequence). CDR3 size: 13 residues. As for treatment: randomized to nivolumab then ipilimumab (arm A) or the reverse (arm B). The method was immunoSEQ multiplex PCR; TCRdb's version includes in-frame clones alone and lacks a portion of them. This table holds around 30,000 clones, 75% to 90% found once. The clonotype was recovered from a human donor with melanoma. The sequencing here drew on CD8+ T cells sorted from blood (inferred from file names), taken from a patient given nivolumab and ipilimumab in sequence. V is TRBV5-4 and J is TRBJ2-3; TRBD2 agrees at 7 bases. DNA for the CDR3: TGTGCCAGTCTAGCGGAACCCACAGATACGCAGTATTTT. Protein product: CASLAEPTDTQYF.